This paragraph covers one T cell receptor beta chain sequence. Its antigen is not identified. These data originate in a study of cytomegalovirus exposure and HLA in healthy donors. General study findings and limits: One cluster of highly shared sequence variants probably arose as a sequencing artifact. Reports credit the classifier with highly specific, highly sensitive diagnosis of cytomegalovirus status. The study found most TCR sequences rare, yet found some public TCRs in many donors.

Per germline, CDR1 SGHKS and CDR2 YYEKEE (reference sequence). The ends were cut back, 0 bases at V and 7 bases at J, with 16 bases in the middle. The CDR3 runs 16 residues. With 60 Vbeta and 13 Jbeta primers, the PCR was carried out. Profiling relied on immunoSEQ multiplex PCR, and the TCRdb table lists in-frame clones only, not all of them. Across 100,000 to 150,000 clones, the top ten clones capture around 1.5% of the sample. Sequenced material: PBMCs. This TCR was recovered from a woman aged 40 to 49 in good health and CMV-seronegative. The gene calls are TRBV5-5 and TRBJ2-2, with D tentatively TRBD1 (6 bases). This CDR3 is CASSLVQGGEDGELFF. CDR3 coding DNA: TGTGCCAGCAGCTTGGTACAGGGCGGAGAGGACGGGGAGCTGTTTTTT.